This T cell receptor (beta chain) was profiled in a study of beta chain features in type 1 diabetes. Study background: The number of sorted cells examined across all samples was around 99 million.

What was sequenced were expressed TCRB transcripts, since all of the isolated RNA had been reverse transcribed. Some clones are missing from TCRdb's copy, which holds only in-frame ones; the method was immunoSEQ multiplex PCR. The table lists around 500,000 clones, 10% to 12% of them singletons. This clone was found a few times. Germline V gene sequence: CDR1 LNHDA, CDR2 SQIVND (reference sequence). V was pared by 5 bases and J by 1 base, with 12 bases between. There are 14 residues in the CDR3. Material for sequencing was naive CD4+ T cells from blood. The clonotype originates from a woman aged 18-29 years in good health. This chain links TRBV19 with TRBJ2-7, with D maybe TRBD1 (6 bases). The CDR3 reads CASSRGQGSYEQYF. The CDR3 coding sequence is TGTGCCAGTAGTCGGGGACAAGGGTCCTACGAGCAGTACTTC.